This is a list of T cell receptor beta chains from one sample in a study of post-analysis software for immune sequencing data. In TCRdb, the PCR reads were re-called with MiXCR into one record per CDR3 protein. The sample records 380,000 or so distinct CDR3 sequences, less than 35% being singletons. Source material: blood. Receptors were obtained from a girl aged 10 to 17 with multiple sclerosis. CDR3s include the opening cysteine and the closing phenylalanine or tryptophan. D genes are given only for firm matches. Some rows mark clone size as missing; the rest say once, few, many or name a class of expanded clone.

d_call clone_size j_call v_call cdr3_nt cdr3_aa
TRBD1 NA TRBJ1-4 TRBV29-1 TGCAGCGCCGGGGACAGGGGTAGGGAAAAACTGTTTTTT CSAGDRGREKLFF
NA NA TRBJ1-2 TRBV27 TGTGCCAGCAGGGTTAGCTTCGGCTATGGCTACACCTTC CASRVSFGYGYTF
NA NA TRBJ1-2 TRBV24-1 TGTGCCACCAGTGATTATCGGCTTAACTATGGCTACACCTTC CATSDYRLNYGYTF
NA NA TRBJ2-3 TRBV12-3/TRBV12-4 TGTGCCAGCAGTTTGCCCCCGGGGGCAGATATGCAGTATTTT CASSLPPGADMQYF
NA NA TRBJ1-1 TRBV3-1 TGTGCCAGCAGCCAAGTATCGGGGGCGAACACTGAAGCTTTCTTT CASSQVSGANTEAFF
NA NA TRBJ2-5 TRBV7-9 TGTGCCAGCAGCCCCGGTTGGGGAAGGGAGACCCAGTACTTC CASSPGWGRETQYF
NA few TRBJ2-7 TRBV11-2 TGTGCCAGCAGCGGGGGGTCACAGACCTACGAGCAGTACTTC CASSGGSQTYEQYF
TRBD1 NA TRBJ2-2 TRBV5-1 TGCGCCAGCATGACAGGGGTGTTCGGCGGGGAGCTGTTTTTT CASMTGVFGGELFF
NA NA TRBJ2-7 TRBV6-2/TRBV6-3 TGTGCCAGCAGCCTTAACACCTACGAGCAGTACTTC CASSLNTYEQYF
TRBD1 NA TRBJ1-1 TRBV6-5 TGTGCCAGCATCGGGACAGGGGGCATGAACACTGAAGCTTTCTTT CASIGTGGMNTEAFF
NA NA TRBJ1-2 TRBV4-1 TGCGCCAGCAGCCATGGTTATGGCTACACCTTC CASSHGYGYTF
TRBD2 few TRBJ2-1 TRBV15 TGTGCCACCAGCAGAGCCCATGGCGGGGGGGAGTTCTTC CATSRAHGGGEFF
TRBD1 few TRBJ2-7 TRBV5-1 TGCGCCAGCAGCTTGGCCTTACAGGGGACCTACGAGCAGTACTTC CASSLALQGTYEQYF
NA few TRBJ2-3 TRBV29-1 TGCAGCGTTGACGCCTCCACAGATACGCAGTATTTT CSVDASTDTQYF
NA NA TRBJ1-1 TRBV6-5 TGTACCAGCAGTTACCGGATGCGGACGACTGAAGCTTTCTTT CTSSYRMRTTEAFF
NA NA TRBJ2-7 TRBV20-1 TGCAGTGCCCCGGGACTGGAGGCTTACGAGCAGTACTTC CSAPGLEAYEQYF
TRBD2 few TRBJ2-3 TRBV4-2 TGTGCCAGCAGCCAAAGGCCTAGCGGGGGGTCGGATACGCAGTATTTT CASSQRPSGGSDTQYF
NA few TRBJ2-1 TRBV24-1 TGTGCCACCAGATCCCCTCCCAATGAGCAGTTCTTC CATRSPPNEQFF
NA NA TRBJ2-3 TRBV11-2 TGTGCCAGCAGCCCACTCGCCTGGGGAGAAACAGATACGCAGTATTTT CASSPLAWGETDTQYF
TRBD1 NA TRBJ1-3 TRBV7-9 TGTGCCAGCAGCTTAGGGGACAGCTCTGGAAACACCATATATTTT CASSLGDSSGNTIYF
NA NA TRBJ2-2 TRBV15 TGTGCCACCGGACGAGCTAGGGACACCGGGGAGCTGTTTTTT CATGRARDTGELFF
NA NA TRBJ2-7 TRBV3-1 TGTGCCAGCAGCCTGATACAGGGTCCCTCCTACGAGCAGTACTTC CASSLIQGPSYEQYF
NA NA TRBJ1-2 TRBV9 TGTGCCAGCAGCGCCCGGGGGATGTGGGGGGATGGCTACACCTTC CASSARGMWGDGYTF
NA few TRBJ2-1 TRBV6-2/TRBV6-3 TGTGCCAGCAGAACCGACGGGAGCTCCTACAATGAGCAGTTCTTC CASRTDGSSYNEQFF
TRBD2 NA TRBJ2-1 TRBV7-9 TGTGCCAGCAGCTTAGCGCGGGGACTAGCGGGAGCTGAGCAGTTCTTC CASSLARGLAGAEQFF
NA NA TRBJ2-7 TRBV28 TGTGCCAGCAGTTTAGGCAGGGTAAGGGACGAGCAGTACTTC CASSLGRVRDEQYF
TRBD2 NA TRBJ2-3 TRBV12-3/TRBV12-4 TGTGCCAGCAGTTTGACTAGCGTGAGAGCAGATACGCAGTATTTT CASSLTSVRADTQYF
NA NA TRBJ2-3 TRBV20-1 TGCAGTGTTAGATCCAGGGGACCCCTAGATACGCAGTATTTT CSVRSRGPLDTQYF
NA few TRBJ2-1 TRBV11-2 TGTGCCAGCAGCTTAGGGTCGGAGGATGAGCAGTTCTTC CASSLGSEDEQFF
NA few TRBJ2-1 TRBV3-1 TGTGCCAGCAGCCACCCTTCACTAGCCCTAGGGCAGTTCTTC CASSHPSLALGQFF
NA NA TRBJ2-3 TRBV6-6 TGTGCCAGCAGTTACTACCACGCCGGACGCACAGATACGCAGTATTTT CASSYYHAGRTDTQYF
NA many TRBJ2-7 TRBV20-1 TGCAGTGCTATCTCGGTAGGCGGGCAGGCCTCCTACGAGCAGTACTTC CSAISVGGQASYEQYF
TRBD2 few TRBJ2-5 TRBV20-1 TGCAGTGCTAGAGACCCGGGACTAGCGGGGACTCAAGAGACCCAGTACTTC CSARDPGLAGTQETQYF
NA NA TRBJ2-7 TRBV7-2 TGTGCCAGCAGCTTAGCAGGGGTTCGGGAGCAGTACTTC CASSLAGVREQYF
TRBD2 few TRBJ2-5 TRBV3-1 TGTGCCAGCAGCCAACCGGGACTAGCGTACTTC CASSQPGLAYF
TRBD1 NA TRBJ2-2 TRBV6-2/TRBV6-3 TGTGCCAGCAGTCCATCCTTGACAGGGTCCCTGCACGGGGAGCTGTTTTTT CASSPSLTGSLHGELFF
NA once TRBJ2-3 TRBV2 TGTGCCAGCAGCCGGGACTTGGAGACAGATACGCAGTATTTT CASSRDLETDTQYF
NA NA TRBJ1-2 TRBV7-3 TGTGCCAGCAGCTTACGCCGTGTTTCCCCGCGGGGCTACACCTTC CASSLRRVSPRGYTF
NA NA TRBJ2-5 TRBV7-9 TGTGCCAGCAGCTTAGCGGAGGGGAGGCAAGAGACCCAGTACTTC CASSLAEGRQETQYF
TRBD1 few TRBJ2-3 TRBV6-5 TGTGCCAGCAGTTACCGACAGGGGACAGATACGCAGTATTTT CASSYRQGTDTQYF